This T cell receptor (beta chain) came from a study of CD8 T cells in ankylosing spondylitis. Whole-study findings and limits: What appeared characteristic of ankylosing spondylitis blood was a TCR beta motif of eight highly homologous variants. Relatively scarce in peripheral blood, disease-linked clones were CD8+.

On this clonotype: No antigen is known for it.

Construction of TCR beta libraries was performed using quantitative 5'-RACE with molecular barcodes. A single record per CDR3 protein comes from TCRdb applying MiXCR to the 5' RACE reads. The data contain 200,000 to 250,000 distinct CDR3 sequences, around 20% of them seen just once; the ten biggest clones take up 40% to 50%. Germline assignment: CDR1 MNHNY and CDR2 SVGAGI (reference sequence). V lost 5 bases and J lost 2, with 7 bases in between. The CDR3 runs to 12 residues. The sequenced sample was blood, either unsorted or a sorted T cell fraction (not recorded which). The TCR comes from a male donor with ankylosing spondylitis. The chain links TRBV6-6 to TRBJ2-7; D unresolved. The CDR3 region has the DNA TGTGCCAGCAGTCCCCTGGCCTACGAGCAGTACTTC. Its translation is CASSPLAYEQYF.